This T cell receptor beta chain was captured by sequencing in a study of CD8 T cells in Susac syndrome. Random hexamers primed reverse transcription of roughly 0.5 to 1 ug RNA. Amplification of TCR beta CDR3 spanned 54 Vbeta and 13 Jbeta via immunoSEQ multiplex PCR. MiXCR was run by TCRdb on the immunoSEQ multiplex PCR reads, yielding one entry per CDR3 protein. Of 170,000 or so distinct CDR3 sequences listed, roughly 92% are singletons. Sequencing of TCR beta was undertaken in CD8+ and CD4+ T cells derived from blood. The study used treatment-naive patients who had stable or active relapsing-remitting disease as multiple sclerosis controls. The CD8+ and CD4+ T cells were isolated magnetically using a negative isolation approach, whereas the TEMRA cells were enriched by FACS. The junction had 14 bases not matched to a gene; V was cut back by 4 bases and J by 7 bases. The germline gives CDR1 SNHLY, CDR2 FYNNEI. The CDR3 loop spans 17 amino acids.

This sequence was found in a human donor with multiple sclerosis. This sequence joins TRBV2 and TRBJ2-1, with 9 bases fitting TRBD2. Sequenced: CD4+ T cells from PBMCs. The chain's CDR3 is CASSGFVAGERMNEQFF. DNA of the CDR3: TGTGCCAGCAGTGGTTTCGTAGCGGGAGAACGGATGAATGAGCAGTTCTTC.